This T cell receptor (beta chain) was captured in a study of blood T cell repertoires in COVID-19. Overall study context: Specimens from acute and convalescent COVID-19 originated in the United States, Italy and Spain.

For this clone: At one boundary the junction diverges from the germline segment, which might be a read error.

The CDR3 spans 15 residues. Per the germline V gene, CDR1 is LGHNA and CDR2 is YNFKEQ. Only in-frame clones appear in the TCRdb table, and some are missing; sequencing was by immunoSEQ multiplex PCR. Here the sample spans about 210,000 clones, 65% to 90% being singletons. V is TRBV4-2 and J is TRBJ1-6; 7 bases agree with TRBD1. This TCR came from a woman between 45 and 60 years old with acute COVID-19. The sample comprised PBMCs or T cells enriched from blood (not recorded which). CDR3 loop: CASSKDRVPGAPLHF. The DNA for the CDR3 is TGTGCCAGCAGCAAAGACAGGGTTCCTGGGGCACCCCTCCACTTT.